This TCR beta chain was identified during a study of shared clonotypes between healthy human individuals. Every subset had its genomic DNA shared out evenly among several immunoSEQ plates. Profiling relied on immunoSEQ multiplex PCR, and the TCRdb table lists in-frame clones only, not all of them. The sample contains 2 million or so clones, roughly 94% of which appear only once. The CDR3 contains 13 residues. The germline V and J ends were trimmed by 5 bases and 4 bases, with 12 bases remaining between them. Looked up from germline, CDR1 is MGHRA and CDR2 is YSYEKL. Naive CD8 populations comprised CD45RO-negative cells positively selected for CCR7, excluding terminally differentiated effector memory CD45RA+ cells.

This TCR derives from a man aged 18 to 30 in good health. The V call is TRBV4-1, the J call TRBJ2-7; D unresolved. The sample consisted of naive CD8+ T cells sorted from blood. The CDR3, as DNA: TGCGCCAGCAGCTTTACAGTTGAGTACGAGCAGTACTTC. Its protein product is CASSFTVEYEQYF.